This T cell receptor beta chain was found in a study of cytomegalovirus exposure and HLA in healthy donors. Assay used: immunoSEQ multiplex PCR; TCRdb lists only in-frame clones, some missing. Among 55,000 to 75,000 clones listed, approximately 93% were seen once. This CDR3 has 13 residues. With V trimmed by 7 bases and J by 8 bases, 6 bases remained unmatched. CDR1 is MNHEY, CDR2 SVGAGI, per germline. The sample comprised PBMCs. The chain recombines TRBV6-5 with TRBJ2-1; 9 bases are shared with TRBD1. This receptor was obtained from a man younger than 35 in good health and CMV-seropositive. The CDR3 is CASTGTGLHEQFF. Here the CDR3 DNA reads TGTGCCAGCACCGGGACAGGGTTACATGAGCAGTTCTTC.